The clone carrying this TCR beta chain was observed many times. Its antigen is not identified. Relying on iRepertoire HTBI primers and Arm-PCR of CDR3 regions, the team built TCR beta libraries. TCRdb reprocessed the multiplex PCR reads with MiXCR, giving one entry per CDR3 protein. The sample has about 200,000 distinct CDR3 sequences; 18% are singletons. This sample's time point: newly diagnosed GD, antithyroid drugs for less than 3 months. The TCR library was made from RNA that had been extracted from PBMCs in TRIzol. CDR3 length equals 13 residues. Germline CDR1 and CDR2: SGHTA and FQGTGA. Trimming left V 2 bases short and J 3 bases short, with 8 bases between. The record originates from a study of regulatory T cells in long-lasting Graves disease. General study points: TCR diversity was lower in persistent than newly diagnosed Graves' disease.

The origin of this receptor is a female donor with Graves disease. The specimen comprised peripheral blood mononuclear cells (PBMCs), sampled at new diagnosis, from a patient treated with antithyroid drugs. The J gene is TRBJ2-7, the V gene TRBV7-3; no reliable D call. CDR3 protein: CASSLAANYEQYF. CDR3 sequence (DNA): TGTGCCAGCAGCTTAGCGGCGAACTACGAGCAGTACTTC.